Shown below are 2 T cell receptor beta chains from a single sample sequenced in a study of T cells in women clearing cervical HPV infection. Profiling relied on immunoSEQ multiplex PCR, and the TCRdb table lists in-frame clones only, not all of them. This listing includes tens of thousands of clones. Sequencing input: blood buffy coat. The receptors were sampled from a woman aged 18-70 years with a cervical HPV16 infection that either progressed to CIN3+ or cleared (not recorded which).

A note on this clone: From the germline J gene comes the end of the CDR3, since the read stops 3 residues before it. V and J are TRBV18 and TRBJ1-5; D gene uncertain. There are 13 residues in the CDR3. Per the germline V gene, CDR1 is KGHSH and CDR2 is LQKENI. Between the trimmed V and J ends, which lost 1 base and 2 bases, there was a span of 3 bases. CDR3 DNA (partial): TGTGCCAGCTCACCACAGGGCAATCAGCCC. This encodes CASSPQGNQP. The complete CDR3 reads CASSPQGNQPQHF.

The part of the CDR3 DNA that was read is TGCGCCAGCAGCCAGGGGGGGTGGCAGGCGGAGTACGAG. The encoded protein is CASSQGGWQAEYE. In full, the CDR3 is CASSQGGWQAEYEQYF. The genes are TRBV4-1 and TRBJ2-7, with 7 bases lining up with TRBD2. The observed sequence ends 3 residues before the CDR3 terminus, with the missing tail filled in from the germline J gene. There are 16 residues in the CDR3. Germline values: CDR1 MGHRA, CDR2 YSYEKL. The J segment lost 4 bases and the V segment lost 3 bases, leaving 12 bases of the junction unmatched.